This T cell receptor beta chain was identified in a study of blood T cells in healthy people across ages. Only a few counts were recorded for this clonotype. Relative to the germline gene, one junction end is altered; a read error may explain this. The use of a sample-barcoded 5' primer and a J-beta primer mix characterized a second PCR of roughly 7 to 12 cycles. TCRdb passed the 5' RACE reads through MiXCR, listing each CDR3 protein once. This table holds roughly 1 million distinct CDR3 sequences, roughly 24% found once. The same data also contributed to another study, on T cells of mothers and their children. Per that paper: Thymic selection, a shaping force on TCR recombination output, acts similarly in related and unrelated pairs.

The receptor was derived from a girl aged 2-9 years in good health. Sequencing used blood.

DNA of the CDR3: TGTGTCAGCAGCAAAAATCGGCTATTAAAAGAGACCCAGTACTTC. As protein: CVSSKNRLLKETQYF. The rearrangement links TRBV6-5 to TRBJ2-5; no reliable D call. The CDR3 length is 15 residues. From germline, CDR1 is MNHEY and CDR2 SVGAGI.